This T cell receptor (beta chain) was documented in a study of graft-versus-host responses after intestinal transplantation. Sequenced by immunoSEQ multiplex PCR; TCRdb stores in-frame clones only, minus some. The table shows about 97,000 clones, with 91% occurring only once. To note about this clone: Its antigen is as yet unknown.

Per the germline V gene, CDR1 is MNHEY and CDR2 is SMNVEV (reference sequence). The ends lost 5 bases at V and 8 bases at J; junction bases unmatched: 13. The CDR3 is 16 residues long. General observations from the study: Ileal or blood samples showed some GvH clones first, and such clones were also found in recipient marrow. The study found high graft-versus-host to host-versus-graft clonal ratios in allografts of patients with graft-donor T cell macrochimerism.

The sequence derives from a human donor who was the organ donor for an intestinal transplant. The V gene is TRBV27, the J gene TRBJ1-4, with 8 bases lining up with TRBD1. The starting material was unstimulated CD4+ T cells sorted from spleen or lymph node cells, obtained before transplant. CDR3 protein: CASSQTPGQVLEKLFF. The CDR3 nucleotides are TGTGCCAGCAGTCAAACCCCGGGACAGGTCTTAGAAAAACTGTTTTTT.